The clone carrying this TCR beta chain was detected only once. Its antigen is unknown. This sample was included in a study of PD-L1 blockade in urothelial cancer. Overall study: The median number of T cells present in blood samples was around 150,000. General study findings and limits: Expansion of tumor-associated blood clones at 3 weeks was greater in durable-benefit patients.

Time point defined: pretreatment peripheral blood. Patients had urothelial carcinoma that was locally advanced or metastatic. The V gene end was trimmed by 11 bases and the J gene end by 0 bases; junction bases not matched to a gene: 12. Germline V CDR1 and CDR2: MNHNS, SASEGT. CDR3 length: 15 amino acids. Using immunoSEQ multiplex PCR, the repertoire was profiled, and TCRdb retains in-frame clones only, with some absent. The sample lists under 95,000 clones, around 84% seen once, with roughly 2% in the top ten. The receptor's source is a man in his sixties with urothelial cancer. The source material was PBMCs, sampled around atezolizumab (anti-PD-L1) treatment. The chain employs TRBV6-1 and TRBJ2-7; 8 nucleotides align to TRBD2. Here the CDR3 reads CAGAGGSHSSYEQYF. The CDR3 nucleotides read TGTGCCGGTGCGGGGGGTTCCCATAGCTCCTACGAGCAGTACTTC.